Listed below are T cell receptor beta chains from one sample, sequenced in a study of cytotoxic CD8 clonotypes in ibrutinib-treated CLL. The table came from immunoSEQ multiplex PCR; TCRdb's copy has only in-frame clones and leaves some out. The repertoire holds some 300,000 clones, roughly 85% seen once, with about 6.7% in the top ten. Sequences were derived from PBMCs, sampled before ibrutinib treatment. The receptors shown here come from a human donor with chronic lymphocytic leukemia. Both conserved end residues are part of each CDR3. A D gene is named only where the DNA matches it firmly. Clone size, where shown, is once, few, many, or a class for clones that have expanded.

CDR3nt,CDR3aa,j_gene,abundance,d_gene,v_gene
TGTGCCAGCAGCTCCGGGGCCGGAAACACCATATATTTT,CASSSGAGNTIYF,TRBJ1-3,.,.,TRBV11-3
TGTGCCACCACTCAAGCGGGAGTAGATACGCAGTATTTT,CATTQAGVDTQYF,TRBJ2-3,.,TRBD2,TRBV6-5
TGTGCCAGCAGCCACATGGGAGGAGCGGGGACCTACGAGCAGTACTTC,CASSHMGGAGTYEQYF,TRBJ2-7,.,TRBD2,TRBV11-2
TGTGCCAGCTCAAGATACGGGACTTCGATCGGCTACACCTTC,CASSRYGTSIGYTF,TRBJ1-2,few,.,TRBV18
TGTGCCAGTAGACAACCGAACACTGAAGCTTTCTTT,CASRQPNTEAFF,TRBJ1-1,.,.,TRBV7-8
TGTGCCAGCAGTTACACTAGCGTTGGGCAGACCCAGTACTTC,CASSYTSVGQTQYF,TRBJ2-5,.,TRBD2,TRBV6-6
TGTGCCAGCAGCCTGACAGGGTCCCATGAGCAGTTCTTC,CASSLTGSHEQFF,TRBJ2-1,.,TRBD1,TRBV7-3
TGTGCCAGCAGCTTACAGCGGGATTGGCCCGTCTTC,CASSLQRDWPVF,TRBJ2-1,once,TRBD2,TRBV13
TGTGCCAGCAGCATAAGTGGATTCTCCTGGGGCGAAAAACTGTTTTTT,CASSISGFSWGEKLFF,TRBJ1-4,.,.,TRBV7-9
TGTGCCAGCAGTTTTCATCTAGCGGGAGGGCGGAGGGAGACCCAGTACTTC,CASSFHLAGGRRETQYF,TRBJ2-5,.,TRBD2,TRBV27
TGTGCCAGCAGCCGGACAGGACACTATGGCTACACCTTC,CASSRTGHYGYTF,TRBJ1-2,.,TRBD1,TRBV6-5
TGTGCCAGCAGCCCTCGGGTAGGATCTACCCACGAGCAGTACTTC,CASSPRVGSTHEQYF,TRBJ2-7,.,.,TRBV5-6
TGTGCCAGCTCACCCGGCGGGAGCACAGATACGCAGTATTTT,CASSPGGSTDTQYF,TRBJ2-3,.,.,TRBV18
TGTGCCAGCAGTTACTTAGCGACGGTTACGCAAGAGCAGTACTTC,CASSYLATVTQEQYF,TRBJ2-7,few,.,TRBV27
TGCGCCAGCAGTGATTTGTTCTCGGAGAAACGGCAGTTCTTC,CASSDLFSEKRQFF,TRBJ2-1,once,.,TRBV10-1
TGTGCCAGCAGCTTCGGCAACAACTATGGCTACACCTTC,CASSFGNNYGYTF,TRBJ1-2,few,.,TRBV7-6
TGTGCCACCAGCACGGGGAAGAACACTGAAGCTTTCTTT,CATSTGKNTEAFF,TRBJ1-1,.,.,TRBV15
TGTGCCAGCAGTTTATTAAGTCACGTAGATACGCAGTATTTT,CASSLLSHVDTQYF,TRBJ2-3,.,.,TRBV27
TGTGCCACCAGCAGAGGGACAGACTACGAGCAGTACTTC,CATSRGTDYEQYF,TRBJ2-7,.,.,TRBV15
TGTGCCAGTAGTATTTCATCTTTGGACACCGGGGAGCTGTTTTTT,CASSISSLDTGELFF,TRBJ2-2,.,.,TRBV19
TGCGCCAGCAGCTTGGACCTTCAATCCGGGACAGTCCTCTTC,CASSLDLQSGTVLF,TRBJ1-2,few,TRBD1,TRBV5-1
TGTGCTAGCAGCTTTGCGGGGCATAATGAGCAGTTCTTC,CASSFAGHNEQFF,TRBJ2-1,.,.,TRBV7-7
TGCAGCGTTGGGACTAGCGGGACCTACAATGAGCAGTTCTTC,CSVGTSGTYNEQFF,TRBJ2-1,.,TRBD2,TRBV29-1
TGTGCCAGCTCACCAAGCGGCCAAGAGACCCAGTACTTC,CASSPSGQETQYF,TRBJ2-5,.,.,TRBV18
TGCGCCAGCAGCTCGTACCCCGCCTCTGTAGTAGCGGGAGGCCCGAACAATGAGCAGTTCTTC,CASSSYPASVVAGGPNNEQFF,TRBJ2-1,.,TRBD2,TRBV5-1
TGTGCCAGCAGTTACTCGCCCGGTGGGGACACTGAAGCTTTCTTT,CASSYSPGGDTEAFF,TRBJ1-1,once,.,TRBV6-5
TGTGCCAGCAGCCCGGGTAATGCGGGGAGTGATTACGAGCAGTACTTC,CASSPGNAGSDYEQYF,TRBJ2-7,.,.,TRBV9
TGTGCCAGCAGCCAAGAGCGTACCAATCAGCCCCAGCATTTT,CASSQERTNQPQHF,TRBJ1-5,.,.,TRBV4-2
TGTGCCAGCAGTTACCCAGGGGGCAGCAGTGGCTACACCTTC,CASSYPGGSSGYTF,TRBJ1-2,few,TRBD1,TRBV6-5
TGTGCCAGCAGTGAACCCCCAGGGGGCGCAACCGGGGAGCTGTTTTTT,CASSEPPGGATGELFF,TRBJ2-2,once,TRBD1,TRBV2
TGCAGCGTTGAATGGGATCCGACTAACTATGGCTACACCTTC,CSVEWDPTNYGYTF,TRBJ1-2,.,.,TRBV29-1
TGTGCCAGCAGCCAAACGAGGACCGGGACTAGCGGGAGGGCTGAGCAGTTCTTC,CASSQTRTGTSGRAEQFF,TRBJ2-1,.,TRBD2,TRBV4-2
TGTGCCAGCAGCTTAACGCGGTCATCCACAGATACGCAGTATTTT,CASSLTRSSTDTQYF,TRBJ2-3,few,.,TRBV7-3
TGTGCCAGCAGTTTACTCCCGGGACAGGGGAATCAGCCCCAGCATTTT,CASSLLPGQGNQPQHF,TRBJ1-5,.,TRBD1,TRBV28
TGTGCCAGCAGCACCAGACCGGGACTAGCGGGAGGGGCCAATGAGCAGTTCTTC,CASSTRPGLAGGANEQFF,TRBJ2-1,.,TRBD2,TRBV9
TGTGCCAGCAAAAGACAGGGGTTAGTCTATGGCTACACCTTC,CASKRQGLVYGYTF,TRBJ1-2,.,TRBD1,TRBV27
TGCGCCAGCAGCTCCGGGACCTTCTCTGGGGCCAACGTCCTGACTTTC,CASSSGTFSGANVLTF,TRBJ2-6,.,.,TRBV5-1
TGTGCCAGCAGCTTAGTGATGCATGAGCAGTTCTTC,CASSLVMHEQFF,TRBJ2-1,.,.,TRBV7-2
TGTGCCAGCACCCAGGGAGAGGACAGGGTCTATGGCTACACCTTC,CASTQGEDRVYGYTF,TRBJ1-2,.,TRBD1,TRBV9
TGTGCCAGCAGCGGGACTATCTACAATGAGCAGTTCTTC,CASSGTIYNEQFF,TRBJ2-1,.,TRBD2,TRBV27
TGCGCCAGCAGCCCGCGGGAGTATTCCTACGAGCAGTACTTC,CASSPREYSYEQYF,TRBJ2-7,.,TRBD2,TRBV4-3
TGCGCCAGCAGTGTACTAGCGGCTAGCACAGATACGCAGTATTTT,CASSVLAASTDTQYF,TRBJ2-3,.,TRBD2,TRBV10-2
TGTGCCAGCAAACCGGGTGGATCTGGGGCCAACGTCCTGACTTTC,CASKPGGSGANVLTF,TRBJ2-6,.,.,TRBV5-5